The following is a TCR beta chain sequence with its context. Its antigen has not been determined. No quality values exist for individual bases; no much larger clone is one base distant. This specimen comes from a study of Ad26.COV2.S vaccination and SARS-CoV-2 variants (dated by TCRdb to the early 2020s). Study-level background: Donors in the vaccine arm were drawn from COV1001, a multicentre, randomized, double-blind, placebo-controlled phase I-IIa trial testing Ad26.COV2.S in healthy adults. Dosing of Ad26.COV2.S was intramuscular, at either 5x10^10 or 1x10^11 viral particles, delivered as one shot or as two shots spaced 56 days apart. TCRbeta repertoire sequencing was used to assess the specificity and breadth of SARS-CoV-2-reactive T cell receptors after Ad26.COV2.S vaccination. The TCR-sequenced set comprised around 30 samples: some 20 Ad26.COV2.S vaccine recipients, 5 placebo recipients and 8 SARS-CoV-2 convalescent individuals. Participants in the trial were split at random into five groups of five each, receiving low-dose or high-dose Ad26.COV2.S once or twice, or else placebo on both occasions. Investigators remained blinded to trial group allocation during experiments and outcome assessment. General study outcomes and caveats: After vaccination, spike-specific CD8+ and CD4+ T cell responses were reported to show substantial breadth. The authors noted that the TCR breadth and depth analyses may have underestimated total T cell responses. Higher spike-specific TCR breadth was observed in Ad26.COV2.S recipients than in placebo recipients (P = 0.0014). The study was not powered to compare responses between vaccine doses or regimens. Comparable non-spike TCR breadth was observed between vaccine and placebo recipients, consistent with only spike being contained in the vaccine.

The immunoSEQ Assay was used to sequence TCRbeta CDR3 regions. After extraction, genomic DNA underwent amplification by bias-controlled multiplex PCR, followed by high-throughput sequencing. The original methods were these. To quantify the absolute abundance of every unique TCRbeta CDR3 region, sequences were collapsed and filtered. T cell fraction was estimated by normalization of TCRbeta template counts to usable DNA, with usable DNA being measured through amplification of reference genes present in all nucleated cells. Repertoire TCRs were annotated as SARS-CoV-2-specific when V gene, CDR3 amino acid sequence and J gene were exactly matched to a known reactive TCR set. MIRA supplied the reference SARS-CoV-2 TCR set, which was filtered for enrichment in COVID-19-positive ImmuneCODE repertoires so that public or cross-reactive TCRs were removed. Using the MIRA antigens, annotated TCRs were further analysed by specific ORF or by position within an ORF. Breadth was defined as the number of annotated unique rearrangements divided by the total number of unique productive rearrangements, and depth was defined as the summed frequency of the annotated unique rearrangements. Two-sided Wilcoxon rank-sum tests were used to compare TCR breadth between groups. TCRdb carries this immuneACCESS record with in-frame sequences only. Its versions omit some clonotypes, under half of them owing to an unresolved V gene in the studies checked, with the rest unexplained. The V and J calls and the clone size are those of that table, but D and trimming were determined from the DNA. The sample records a few hundred thousand clones, approximately 87% of which are singletons. The ten largest clones capture around 5.5% of the sample.

The CDR3 runs 16 residues from the cysteine to the phenylalanine. Solely the CDR3 DNA is kept, with 48 bases framed from the first base. Via the germline V gene, CDR1 is SGHAT and CDR2 FQNNGV. The trim is 4 bases for V and 3 bases for J, with a gap of 18 bases between the germline ends. What this sample's treatment or condition label stands for: over 15 received Ad26.COV2.S at low or high dose, single or two shots; 5 received placebo; per-sample allocation not given. Repertoires of vaccine and placebo recipients were sequenced from samples collected on day 63 after the first injection. Cohort 1b enrolled 25 to 30 adults aged 18-55 years at a single site in Boston, USA, between 29 July and 7 August 2020. As a vaccine, Ad26.COV2.S was a replication-incompetent adenovirus type 26 vector that expressed a prefusion-stabilized SARS-CoV-2 spike protein derived from the original Wuhan strain.

Here the sequenced sample was peripheral blood, taken in a trial of Ad26.COV2.S vaccine versus placebo. The sequence is built from TRBV11-2 and TRBJ1-1; TRBD1 could be the D gene, as 5 bases match. This receptor was obtained from a person aged 18-65 years who received the Ad26.COV2.S COVID-19 vaccine or a placebo. The DNA reads TGTGCCAGCAGCTCCCCCTTGGGGGGGGGTGACACTGAAGCTTTCTTT. Its protein is CASSSPLGGGDTEAFF.